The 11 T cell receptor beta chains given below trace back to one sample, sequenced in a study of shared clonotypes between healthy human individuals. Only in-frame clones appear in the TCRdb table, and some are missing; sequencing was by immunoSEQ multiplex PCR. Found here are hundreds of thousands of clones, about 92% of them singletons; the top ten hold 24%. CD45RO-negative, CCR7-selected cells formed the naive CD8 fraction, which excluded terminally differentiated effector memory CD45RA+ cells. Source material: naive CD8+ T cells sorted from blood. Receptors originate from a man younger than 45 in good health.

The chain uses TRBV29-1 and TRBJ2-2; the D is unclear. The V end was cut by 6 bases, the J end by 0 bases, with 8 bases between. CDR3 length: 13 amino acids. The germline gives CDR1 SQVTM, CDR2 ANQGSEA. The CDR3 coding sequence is TGCAGCGTCTTAGGGACGAACACCGGGGAGCTGTTTTTT. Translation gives CSVLGTNTGELFF.

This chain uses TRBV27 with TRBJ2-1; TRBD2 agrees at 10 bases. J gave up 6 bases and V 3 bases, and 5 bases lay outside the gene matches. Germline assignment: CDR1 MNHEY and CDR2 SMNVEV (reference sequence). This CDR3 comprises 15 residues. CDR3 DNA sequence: TGTGCCAGCAGTTTTCTAGCGGGAGTGTCCAATGAGCAGTTCTTC. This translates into CASSFLAGVSNEQFF.

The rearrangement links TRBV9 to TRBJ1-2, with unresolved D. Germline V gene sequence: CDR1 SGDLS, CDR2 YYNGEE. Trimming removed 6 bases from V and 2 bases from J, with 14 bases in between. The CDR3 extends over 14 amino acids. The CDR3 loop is CASTAHRQNYGYTF. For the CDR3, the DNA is TGTGCCAGCACCGCCCACCGGCAGAACTATGGCTACACCTTC.

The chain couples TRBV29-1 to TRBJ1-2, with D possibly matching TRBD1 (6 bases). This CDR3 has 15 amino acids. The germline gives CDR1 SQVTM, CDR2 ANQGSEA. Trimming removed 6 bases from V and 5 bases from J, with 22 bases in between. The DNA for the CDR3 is TGCAGCGTGACGGGACATCCACAAAAGGGGTATGGCTACACCTTC. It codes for CSVTGHPQKGYGYTF.

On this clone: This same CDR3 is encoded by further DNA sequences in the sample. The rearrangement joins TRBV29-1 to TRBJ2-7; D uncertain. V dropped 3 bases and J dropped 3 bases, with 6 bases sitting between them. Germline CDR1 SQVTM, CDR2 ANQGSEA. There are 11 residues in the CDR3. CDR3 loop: CSVEHNYEQYF. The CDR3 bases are TGCAGCGTTGAGCATAACTACGAGCAGTACTTC.

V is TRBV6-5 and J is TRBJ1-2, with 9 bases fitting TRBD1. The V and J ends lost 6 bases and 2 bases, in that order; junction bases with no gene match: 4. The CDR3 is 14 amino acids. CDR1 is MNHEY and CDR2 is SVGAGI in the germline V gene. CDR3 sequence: CASSGTGRNYGYTF. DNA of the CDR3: TGTGCCAGCAGCGGGACAGGGAGGAACTATGGCTACACCTTC.

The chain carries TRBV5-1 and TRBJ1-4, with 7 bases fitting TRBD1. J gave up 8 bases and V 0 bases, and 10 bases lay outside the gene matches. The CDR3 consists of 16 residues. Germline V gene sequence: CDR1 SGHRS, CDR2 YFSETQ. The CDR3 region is CASSLGPGTAPEKLFF. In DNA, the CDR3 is TGCGCCAGCAGCTTGGGCCCAGGGACAGCCCCCGAAAAACTGTTTTTT.

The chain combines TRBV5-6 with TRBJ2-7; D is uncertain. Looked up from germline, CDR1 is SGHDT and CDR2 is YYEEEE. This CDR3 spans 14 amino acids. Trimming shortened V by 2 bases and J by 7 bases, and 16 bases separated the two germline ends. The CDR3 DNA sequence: TGTGCCAGCAGCTTAGTGAGCGCGAACTGGGAGCAGTACTTC. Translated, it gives CASSLVSANWEQYF.

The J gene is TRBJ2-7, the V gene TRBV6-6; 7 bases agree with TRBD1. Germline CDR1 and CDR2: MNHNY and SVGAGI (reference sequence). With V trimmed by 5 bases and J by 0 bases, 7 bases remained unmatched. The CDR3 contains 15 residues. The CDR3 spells CASSQTGTSSYEQYF. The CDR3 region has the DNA TGTGCCAGCAGTCAGACAGGGACGAGCTCCTACGAGCAGTACTTC.

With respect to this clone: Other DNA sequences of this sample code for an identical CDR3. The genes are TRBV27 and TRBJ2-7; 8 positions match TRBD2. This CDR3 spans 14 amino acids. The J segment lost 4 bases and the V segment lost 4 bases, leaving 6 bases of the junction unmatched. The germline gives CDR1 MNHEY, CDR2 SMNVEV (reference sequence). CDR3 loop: CASSSGLASYEQYF. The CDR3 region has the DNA TGTGCCAGCAGTTCAGGACTAGCTTCTTACGAGCAGTACTTC.

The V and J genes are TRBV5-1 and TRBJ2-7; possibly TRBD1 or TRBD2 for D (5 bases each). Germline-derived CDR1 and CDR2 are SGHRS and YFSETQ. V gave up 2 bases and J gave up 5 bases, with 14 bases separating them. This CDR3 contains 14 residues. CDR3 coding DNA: TGCGCCAGCAGCTTTTATGGGGGAGACCACGAGCAGTACTTC. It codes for CASSFYGGDHEQYF. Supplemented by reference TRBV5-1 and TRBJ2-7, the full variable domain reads KAGVTQTPRYLIKTRGQQVTLSCSPISGHRSVSWYQQTPGQGLQFLFEYFSETQRNKGNFPGRFSGRQFSNSRSEMNVSTLELGDSALYLCASSFYGGDHEQYFGPGTRLTVT.